This passage covers 24 T cell receptor beta chains from one sample sequenced in a study of T cell responses to AZD1222 COVID-19 vaccine. The table came from immunoSEQ multiplex PCR; TCRdb's copy has only in-frame clones and leaves some out. Altogether tens of thousands of clones are present, around 90% being singletons, with the ten largest covering approximately 10%. The sequencing used peripheral blood, collected 28 days after the second AZD1222 dose. The receptors were gathered from an adult who received the AZD1222 COVID-19 vaccine.

The V and J genes are TRBV5-8 and TRBJ2-7; a possible D gene is TRBD2 (6 bases). CDR1 and CDR2 from the germline V gene are SGHTS and YDEGEE. V was shortened by 0 bases and J by 0 bases, with 13 bases between the two germline ends. The CDR3 sequence is 16 residues long. The CDR3 loop reads CASSLVEGINSYEQYF. The CDR3 DNA sequence: TGTGCCAGCAGCTTGGTGGAGGGGATTAACTCCTACGAGCAGTACTTC.

The chain couples TRBV6-5 to TRBJ2-7, with 7 positions matching TRBD1. This CDR3 is 15 amino acids long. Germline V gene data show CDR1 as MNHEY and CDR2 as SVGAGI. V lost 2 bases to trimming and J lost 1 base; unmatched junction nucleotides: 5. The CDR3 DNA follows: TGTGCCAGCAGTTACCATGGACAGGCGTCCTACGAGCAGTACTTC. It codes for CASSYHGQASYEQYF.

The chain recombines TRBV28 with TRBJ2-2; D is unclear. The germline CDR1 and CDR2 sequences are MDHEN and SYDVKM. Trimming removed 4 bases at V and 0 bases at J, with 9 bases between. The CDR3 has 15 residues. CDR3 coding DNA: TGTGCCAGCAGTTCGGCGCTCGCGAACACCGGGGAGCTGTTTTTT. Protein product: CASSSALANTGELFF.

The chain employs TRBV2 and TRBJ1-4, with TRBD1 matching 9 bases. CDR1 is SNHLY, CDR2 FYNNEI, per germline. Unmatched junction bases numbered 6, after V lost 5 bases and J lost 5 bases. CDR3 length: 15 residues. The CDR3 coding sequence is TGTGCCAGCAGTCAAATGGGACAGGGAAATGAAAAACTGTTTTTT. Protein product: CASSQMGQGNEKLFF. Complete variable domain (other parts from reference TRBV2 and TRBJ1-4): EPEVTQTPSHQVTQMGQEVILRCVPISNHLYFYWYRQILGQKVEFLVSFYNNEISEKSEIFDDQFSVERPDGSNFTLKIRSTKLEDSAMYFCASSQMGQGNEKLFFGSGTQLSVL.

The rearrangement uses TRBV7-2 and TRBJ1-1, with D possibly matching TRBD1 (5 bases). The CDR3 totals 14 residues. CDR1 is SGHTA, CDR2 FQGNSA, per germline. Trimming took off 8 bases at V and 4 bases at J, with 17 bases between the two ends. CDR3 sequence (DNA): TGTGCCAGCGCCCCTCAGGGTCGCGGCACTGAAGCTTTCTTT. It yields the protein CASAPQGRGTEAFF.

The chain couples TRBV15 to TRBJ1-1, with D perhaps TRBD1 (5 bases). This CDR3 spans 17 amino acids. Trimming left V 4 bases short and J 2 bases short, with 20 bases between. Germline-derived CDR1 and CDR2 are LNHNV and YYDKDF (reference sequence). CDR3 coding DNA: TGTGCCACCAGCACTCGACAGAGCAATTTTCTTAACACTGAAGCTTTCTTT. It yields the protein CATSTRQSNFLNTEAFF. Variable domain in full (rest from reference TRBV15 and TRBJ1-1): DAMVIQNPRYQVTQFGKPVTLSCSQTLNHNVMYWYQQKSSQAPKLLFHYYDKDFNNEADTPDNFQSRRPNTSFCFLDIRSPGLGDTAMYLCATSTRQSNFLNTEAFFGQGTRLTVV.

This clone showed up just once. The chain carries TRBV13 and TRBJ2-3, with 8 bases identical to TRBD1. The CDR3 extends over 14 amino acids. Trimming removed 3 bases from V and 10 bases from J; junction bases left unmatched: 9. Germline CDR1 is PRHDT and CDR2 is FYEKMQ (reference sequence). CDR3 DNA: TGTGCCAGCAGCTTCCCGGGGTCAGGGGGCCCGCAGTATTTT. It translates to CASSFPGSGGPQYF.

This clone was detected once. The chain carries TRBV18 and TRBJ1-5, with 11 positions matching TRBD1. Unmatched junction bases numbered 6, after V lost 5 bases and J lost 3 bases. The germline V gene encodes CDR1 KGHSH and CDR2 LQKENI. The length of the CDR3 is 16 residues. The CDR3 reads CASSEDRGLYNQPQHF. Written as DNA, the CDR3 is TGTGCCAGCTCAGAGGACAGGGGGCTTTACAATCAGCCCCAGCATTTT.

The genes are TRBV9 and TRBJ1-3; 8 bases are a match to TRBD1. Germline values: CDR1 SGDLS, CDR2 YYNGEE. V lost 3 bases to trimming and J lost 0 bases; unmatched junction nucleotides: 5. The CDR3 is 16 residues long. CDR3 amino acids: CASSGQGTISGNTIYF. Written as DNA, the CDR3 is TGTGCCAGCAGCGGACAGGGGACTATCTCTGGAAACACCATATATTTT. The entire variable domain, with the rest obtained from reference TRBV9 and TRBJ1-3, is as follows: DSGVTQTPKHLITATGQRVTLRCSPRSGDLSVYWYQQSLDQGLQFLIQYYNGEERAKGNILERFSAQQFPDLHSELNLSSLELGDSALYFCASSGQGTISGNTIYFGEGSWLTVV.

This clone was seen more than once but under ten times. This rearrangement joins TRBV4-1 to TRBJ1-2; D unresolved. The CDR3 extends over 14 amino acids. Germline CDR1 and CDR2: MGHRA and YSYEKL. Trimming removed 1 base at V and 2 bases at J, with 8 bases between. For the CDR3, the DNA is TGCGCCAGCAGCCAAGCTGGCGGGAACTATGGCTACACCTTC. Its translation: CASSQAGGNYGYTF.

This rearrangement joins TRBV5-1 to TRBJ2-1, with 7 nucleotides matching TRBD1. V dropped 4 bases and J dropped 8; count of bases not matched to a gene: 12. The germline V gene encodes CDR1 SGHRS and CDR2 YFSETQ. The CDR3 spans 15 residues. The chain's CDR3 is CASSGQGQGVDEQFF. In DNA, the CDR3 is TGCGCCAGCAGCGGACAAGGGCAGGGGGTGGATGAGCAGTTCTTC. The full variable domain, in which reference TRBV5-1 and TRBJ2-1 provide the parts outside the CDR3, is KAGVTQTPRYLIKTRGQQVTLSCSPISGHRSVSWYQQTPGQGLQFLFEYFSETQRNKGNFPGRFSGRQFSNSRSEMNVSTLELGDSALYLCASSGQGQGVDEQFFGPGTRLTVL.

The chain uses TRBV7-2 and TRBJ2-3; D gene uncertain. This CDR3 is 15 amino acids long. Trimming took 2 bases from V and 3 from J, leaving 12 bases between them. Germline V gene lookup returns CDR1 SGHTA and CDR2 FQGNSA. The CDR3 reads CASSLNGPNTDTQYF. CDR3 coding DNA: TGTGCCAGCAGCTTAAACGGACCGAATACAGATACGCAGTATTTT.

J is TRBJ1-5 and V is TRBV19; D is possibly TRBD1 (5 bases). The CDR3 is made up of 16 amino acids. V lost 1 base to trimming and J lost 4 bases, with 14 bases between them. Per germline, CDR1 LNHDA and CDR2 SQIVND (reference sequence). CDR3 sequence (DNA): TGTGCCAGTAGTATAGTTGCAGGGAGTAGGAATCAGCCCCAGCATTTT. This translates into CASSIVAGSRNQPQHF.

The chain uses TRBV18 and TRBJ2-2; TRBD2 matches 14 bases. V was clipped by 1 base and J by 0 bases; unmatched bases: 4. The CDR3 consists of 19 residues. The germline gives CDR1 KGHSH, CDR2 LQKENI. DNA for the CDR3: TGTGCCAGCTCACCACGCGGACTAGCGGGGGGACCGAACACCGGGGAGCTGTTTTTT. This gives the protein CASSPRGLAGGPNTGELFF. The full variable domain, its missing parts supplied by reference TRBV18 and TRBJ2-2, is NAGVMQNPRHLVRRRGQEARLRCSPMKGHSHVYWYRQLPEEGLKFMVYLQKENIIDESGMPKERFSAEFPKEGPSILRIQQVVRGDSAAYFCASSPRGLAGGPNTGELFFGEGSRLTVL.

The chain has TRBV27 and TRBJ1-5; D ambiguous. This CDR3 is 14 amino acids long. Trimming pared 4 bases from V and 1 base from J, leaving 8 bases between. In germline, CDR1 is MNHEY, CDR2 SMNVEV (reference sequence). DNA of the CDR3: TGTGCCAGCAGTTCACCAGGCAGCAATCAGCCCCAGCATTTT. Its protein is CASSSPGSNQPQHF.

The chain couples TRBV7-3 to TRBJ1-2; D is undetermined. The CDR3 spans 15 residues. Trimming removed 4 bases at V and 8 bases at J, with 20 bases between. Germline CDR1 SGHTA, CDR2 FQGTGA. The CDR3, as DNA: TGTGCCAGCAGCTCCCGCCCGGGCCTCCCATACGGCTACACCTTC. This gives the protein CASSSRPGLPYGYTF.

This clone was seen a handful of times. Written as DNA, the CDR3 is TGTGCCAGCAGCTTAAATAACGATCAGCCCCAGCATTTT. It encodes CASSLNNDQPQHF. J is TRBJ1-5 and V is TRBV11-1; D remains ambiguous. V lost 2 bases, J lost 5 bases, and 7 bases lay in between. The CDR3 has 13 residues. Germline V gives CDR1 SGHAT, CDR2 FQDESV (reference sequence).

The chain combines TRBV7-2 with TRBJ2-7; D may match TRBD1 or TRBD2 (5 bases each). CDR3 size: 14 residues. In germline, CDR1 is SGHTA, CDR2 FQGNSA. V was cut by 5 bases and J by 2 bases, with 13 bases left in between. CDR3 region: CASSTSGQPYEQYF. CDR3 DNA: TGTGCCAGCAGCACCTCGGGGCAACCCTACGAGCAGTACTTC.

This chain uses TRBV6-5 with TRBJ1-2, with D possibly matching TRBD1 (5 bases). V lost 6 bases to trimming and J lost 4 bases, with 15 bases between them. The CDR3 totals 14 residues. Germline V CDR1 and CDR2: MNHEY, SVGAGI. The CDR3 spells CASSTGAEVYGYTF. In nucleotides, the CDR3 is TGTGCCAGCAGCACCGGGGCAGAAGTCTATGGCTACACCTTC.

The gene calls are TRBV12-3 or TRBV12-4 and TRBJ2-7; TRBD1 or TRBD2 may be the D gene (6 bases each). CDR3 size: 13 residues. V was clipped by 10 bases and J by 6 bases, with 19 bases between them. CDR3 DNA: TGTGCCACCTCAAGGGGGGCCGTTGGCGAGCAGTACTTC. Residues: CATSRGAVGEQYF.

V gene TRBV7-9 combines with J gene TRBJ1-1, with a possible D match to TRBD1 (6 bases). Trimming left V 4 bases short and J 9 bases short, with 12 bases between. CDR1 SEHNR and CDR2 FQNEAQ come from the germline V gene (reference sequence). This CDR3 has 12 residues. The CDR3: CASSSEGGKAFF. The DNA of the CDR3 is TGTGCCAGCAGCTCAGAGGGGGGGAAAGCTTTCTTT.

The chain is built from TRBV6-2 or TRBV6-3 and TRBJ1-2, with D perhaps TRBD1 (5 bases). V dropped 2 bases and J dropped 6 bases, with 7 bases sitting between them. The CDR3 is made up of 12 amino acids. CDR1 and CDR2 (germline): MNHEY, SVGEGT. Written as DNA, the CDR3 is TGTGCCAGCAGTTACGGGACGCATGGCTACACCTTC. Residues: CASSYGTHGYTF.

The chain joins TRBV5-6 to TRBJ2-6, with 7 bases identical to TRBD1. Germline V gives CDR1 SGHDT, CDR2 YYEEEE. The CDR3 is 16 residues long. The ends lost 6 bases at V and 0 bases at J; junction bases unmatched: 6. The DNA of the CDR3 is TGTGCCAGCACGACAGGGTCAATCTCTGGGGCCAACGTCCTGACTTTC. This translates into CASTTGSISGANVLTF.

V and J are TRBV11-2 and TRBJ1-2, with 8 nucleotides matching TRBD1. The CDR3 is made up of 16 amino acids. The J segment lost 3 bases and the V segment lost 4 bases, leaving 10 bases of the junction unmatched. The germline gives CDR1 SGHAT, CDR2 FQNNGV. This CDR3 is CASSSFGTGSDYGYTF. Here the CDR3 DNA reads TGTGCCAGCAGCTCCTTCGGGACAGGATCGGACTATGGCTACACCTTC.